Listed below are T cell receptor beta chains from one sample, sequenced in a study of T cell changes during pregnancy in multiple sclerosis. TCRdb's copy holds only in-frame clones and misses some; the assay was immunoSEQ multiplex PCR. This table holds tens of thousands of clones, 93% found once. The source was peripheral blood, collected in the second trimester of pregnancy. The receptors shown here come from a female donor with multiple sclerosis, enrolled in a pregnancy study. CDR3s include the opening cysteine and the closing phenylalanine or tryptophan. A D gene is named only where the DNA matches it firmly. The size of a clone is reported for some rows only, either as once, few or many, or as a class for expanded clones.

cdr3_aa cdr3_nt v_call d_call clone_size j_call cdr3_length
CASSGQTYEQYF TGTGCCAGCAGTGGACAGACCTACGAGCAGTACTTC TRBV6-1 - - TRBJ2-7 12
CAWTPRGSGVTGELFF TGTGCCTGGACTCCACGGGGGAGTGGAGTCACCGGGGAGCTGTTTTTT TRBV30 - - TRBJ2-2 16
CSVEGGSFSSYNEQFF TGCAGCGTTGAAGGAGGGAGTTTTAGCTCCTACAATGAGCAGTTCTTC TRBV29-1 - - TRBJ2-1 16
CASSLSGGNYGYTF TGTGCCAGCAGTTTATCCGGCGGTAACTATGGCTACACCTTC TRBV27 - - TRBJ1-2 14
CAWSVPPRLGQETQYF TGTGCCTGGAGTGTACCCCCTAGGTTGGGCCAAGAGACCCAGTACTTC TRBV30 - - TRBJ2-5 16
CASSQDSQASGAFF TGCGCCAGCAGCCAAGATTCACAGGCCTCAGGAGCTTTCTTT TRBV4-1 - - TRBJ1-1 14
CASSLGQLANYGYTF TGTGCCAGCAGCTTAGGCCAGCTAGCGAACTATGGCTACACCTTC TRBV13 - - TRBJ1-2 15
CASRGDIVSYEQYF TGCGCCAGCAGGGGGGACATCGTTTCCTACGAGCAGTACTTC TRBV5-1 - - TRBJ2-7 14
CASSFGQGVSYEQYF TGTGCCAGCAGTTTCGGACAGGGGGTGTCCTACGAGCAGTACTTC TRBV2 TRBD1 - TRBJ2-7 15
CASSFRDSTYNEQFF TGTGCCAGCAGTTTTCGGGACTCGACCTACAATGAGCAGTTCTTC TRBV6-1 - - TRBJ2-1 15
CASSLEAGNTEAFF TGTGCCAGCAGCTTAGAAGCAGGGAACACTGAAGCTTTCTTT TRBV7-9 - - TRBJ1-1 14
CASRTNKGWGAEAFF TGTGCCAGCAGAACTAACAAAGGATGGGGGGCTGAAGCTTTCTTT TRBV6-5 - - TRBJ1-1 15
CSVWALYPDTQYF TGCAGCGTTTGGGCGCTATATCCAGATACGCAGTATTTT TRBV29-1 - - TRBJ2-3 13
CASSPSSQGNTEAFF TGCGCCAGCAGCCCTTCCTCACAGGGGAACACTGAAGCTTTCTTT TRBV4-1 - - TRBJ1-1 15
CASSFPQAGVYGYTF TGTGCCAGCAGCTTCCCTCAGGCAGGCGTCTATGGCTACACCTTC TRBV11-2 - - TRBJ1-2 15
CASSPSAGQGSRGYTF TGTGCCAGCTCACCGTCTGCCGGACAGGGGTCCCGTGGCTACACCTTC TRBV18 TRBD1 - TRBJ1-2 16
CASSVQPGGPKGYTF TGTGCCAGCAGTGTGCAACCGGGGGGTCCCAAGGGCTACACCTTC TRBV6-5 - - TRBJ1-2 15
CSVDRDHIEAFF TGCAGCGTTGACAGGGATCATATTGAAGCTTTCTTT TRBV29-1 - - TRBJ1-1 12
CASRREVGAEAFF TGTGCCAGCAGGAGGGAGGTTGGAGCTGAAGCTTTCTTT TRBV5-8 - - TRBJ1-1 13
CASSVGQGSGNEKLFF TGTGCCAGCAGCGTCGGACAGGGGTCGGGTAATGAAAAACTGTTTTTT TRBV5-5 TRBD1 - TRBJ1-4 16
CASSLLSSSNTGELFF TGCGCCAGCAGCTTGCTTTCAAGCTCGAACACCGGGGAGCTGTTTTTT TRBV5-1 - - TRBJ2-2 16
CATSRGSTGEGNQPQHF TGTGCCACCAGCAGAGGTTCGACAGGCGAGGGTAATCAGCCCCAGCATTTT TRBV15 - - TRBJ1-5 17
CASSYGGPNIQYF TGTGCCAGCAGTTACGGGGGGCCAAACATTCAGTACTTC TRBV27 - - TRBJ2-4 13
CASSWGRGATNEKLFF TGCGCCAGCAGCTGGGGGAGGGGCGCAACTAATGAAAAACTGTTTTTT TRBV5-1 - - TRBJ1-4 16
CASSQGLPIEAFF TGCGCCAGCAGCCAAGGCCTACCGATTGAAGCTTTCTTT TRBV4-1 - - TRBJ1-1 13
CASSQEDSRYEQYF TGCGCCAGCAGCCAGGAGGACAGTCGCTACGAGCAGTACTTC TRBV4-1 - - TRBJ2-7 14
CASSPTTEMNTEAFF TGTGCCAGCAGTCCGACGACAGAGATGAACACTGAAGCTTTCTTT TRBV28 - - TRBJ1-1 15
CASSLPHETEAFF TGTGCCAGCAGCCTCCCTCATGAGACTGAAGCTTTCTTT TRBV6-6 - - TRBJ1-1 13
CASSLGTSGGKYQETQYF TGCGCCAGCAGCTTGGGGACTTCAGGGGGAAAGTACCAAGAGACCCAGTACTTC TRBV5-1 TRBD1 - TRBJ2-5 18
CASSSTHGTGPVGYTF TGTGCCAGCAGCTCGACGCACGGGACAGGGCCTGTTGGCTACACCTTC TRBV7-3 TRBD1 - TRBJ1-2 16
CASSLRDGGVYEQYF TGTGCCAGCAGCTTAAGGGACGGGGGGGTTTACGAGCAGTACTTC TRBV7-3 TRBD2 - TRBJ2-7 15
CASSLVSDLLPTRVGHSPLHF TGTGCCAGCAGCTTAGTTTCGGACCTCCTGCCGACCAGGGTTGGGCATTCACCCCTCCACTTT TRBV7-6 - - TRBJ1-6 21
CASSFDSSNYGYTF TGTGCCAGCAGCTTTGACAGTTCTAACTATGGCTACACCTTC TRBV5-5 - - TRBJ1-2 14
CASSLDLAQPQHF TGTGCCAGCAGCTTAGATCTGGCTCAGCCCCAGCATTTT TRBV11-2 - - TRBJ1-5 13
CASSQDSRRGTGELFF TGTGCCAGCAGCCAAGATTCGCGGAGGGGCACCGGGGAGCTGTTTTTT TRBV4-2 - - TRBJ2-2 16
CASSFREGYEQYF TGTGCCAGCAGTTTTCGGGAGGGGTACGAGCAGTACTTC TRBV27 TRBD2 - TRBJ2-7 13
CASSPSTVNTEAFF TGTGCCAGCTCACCATCAACAGTGAACACTGAAGCTTTCTTT TRBV18 - once TRBJ1-1 14
CASSQVPNSYEQYF TGCGCCAGCAGCCAAGTACCCAACAGCTACGAGCAGTACTTC TRBV4-1 - - TRBJ2-7 14
CASSTGQLGFGTQYF TGTGCCAGTAGTACCGGACAGCTCGGGTTTGGGACCCAGTACTTC TRBV19 - - TRBJ2-5 15
CASGLSGVEAFF TGTGCCAGCGGTCTATCCGGGGTTGAAGCTTTCTTT TRBV6-6 - - TRBJ1-1 12
CASSPRGGYSNQPQHF TGTGCCAGCAGTCCCCGTGGCGGATATAGCAATCAGCCCCAGCATTTT TRBV27 - - TRBJ1-5 16
CATSEGATNEKLFF TGTGCCACCAGCGAAGGAGCAACTAATGAAAAACTGTTTTTT TRBV15 - - TRBJ1-4 14
CASSYSPADTYGYTF TGTGCCAGCAGTTACTCTCCTGCAGATACATATGGCTACACCTTC TRBV6-5 - - TRBJ1-2 15
CSVDREATDTQYF TGCAGCGTTGACAGGGAAGCCACAGATACGCAGTATTTT TRBV29-1 - - TRBJ2-3 13
CSVEGGSAQYF TGCAGCGTTGAGGGGGGTTCGGCGCAGTACTTC TRBV29-1 - - TRBJ2-7 11
CASSYGGTEAFF TGTGCCAGCAGTTATGGGGGGACTGAAGCTTTCTTT TRBV6-5 - - TRBJ1-1 12
CASSVATGELFF TGTGCCAGCAGCGTAGCTACCGGGGAGCTGTTTTTT TRBV9 - - TRBJ2-2 12
CASRPGQMAYEQYF TGTGCCAGCAGGCCGGGACAGATGGCCTACGAGCAGTACTTC TRBV6-1 TRBD1 - TRBJ2-7 14
CASSLESGGSSSTDTQYF TGTGCCAGCAGCTTAGAAAGCGGGGGGTCCTCTAGCACAGATACGCAGTATTTT TRBV7-9 TRBD2 - TRBJ2-3 18
CASCEGLWTEAFF TGTGCCAGCTGTGAGGGTCTGTGGACTGAAGCTTTCTTT TRBV6-5 - - TRBJ1-1 13
CASSQEFGAHTQYF TGTGCCAGCAGCCAAGAATTTGGGGCCCATACGCAGTATTTT TRBV14 - - TRBJ2-3 14
CASSFQDREVHEQYF TGTGCCAGCAGCTTTCAGGACAGGGAGGTCCACGAGCAGTACTTC TRBV7-8 TRBD1 - TRBJ2-7 15
CATEGGSHYGYTF TGCGCCACGGAAGGGGGCAGCCACTATGGCTACACCTTC TRBV23-1 TRBD1 - TRBJ1-2 13
CASSLVGADTQYF TGTGCCAGCAGCTTAGTAGGAGCAGATACGCAGTATTTT TRBV11-2 - once TRBJ2-3 13
CASSLGVQGNSPLHF TGTGCCAGCAGCTTGGGGGTCCAGGGTAATTCACCCCTCCACTTT TRBV5-8 - few TRBJ1-6 15
CASSATRVNTGELFF TGCGCCAGCAGTGCGACTAGAGTTAACACCGGGGAGCTGTTTTTT TRBV10-1 - - TRBJ2-2 15
CASSPQVADTQYF TGTGCCAGCTCACCCCAGGTAGCAGATACGCAGTATTTT TRBV18 - once TRBJ2-3 13
CASSYLGTGNEQFF TGTGCCAGCAGTTACCTTGGGACAGGCAATGAGCAGTTCTTC TRBV6-5 TRBD1 - TRBJ2-1 14
CAWAPGLEYNEQFF TGTGCCTGGGCCCCGGGACTAGAGTACAATGAGCAGTTCTTC TRBV30 TRBD2 - TRBJ2-1 14
CASSSPGQGIQPQHF TGTGCCAGTAGTTCACCTGGACAGGGTATACAGCCCCAGCATTTT TRBV19 TRBD1 - TRBJ1-5 15